These 26 T cell receptor beta chains were sequenced from one sample in a study of response to subunit inactivated influenza vaccine. One entry per CDR3 protein results from TCRdb running MiXCR on the RT-PCR reads. The sample comprises more than 400,000 distinct CDR3 sequences, 9.5% to 12% of which are singletons, and about an eighth rests with the top ten. The specimen was PBMCs from blood, collected roughly 48 days after vaccination. The receptors derive from a middle-aged man who received an inactivated influenza vaccine.

Only a few counts were recorded for this clonotype. The V gene is TRBV7-9, the J gene TRBJ2-7; D possibly corresponds to TRBD1 (6 bases). The CDR3 covers 16 residues. Germline V gene sequence: CDR1 SEHNR, CDR2 FQNEAQ (reference sequence). The V gene lost 4 bases and the J gene lost 1 base, with 17 bases spanning the gap. CDR3 in DNA: TGTGCCAGCAGCTCATGGGACATCACCTATTCCTACGAGCAGTACTTC. Amino acids: CASSSWDITYSYEQYF.

This sequence joins TRBV11-2 and TRBJ2-7; D remains unclear. CDR3 size: 14 residues. Trimming removed 5 bases at V and 5 bases at J, with 16 bases between. The germline V gene has CDR1 SGHAT and CDR2 FQNNGV. CDR3 sequence (DNA): TGTGCCAGCAGCGGTCCCGTCTATGCGCACGAGCAGTACTTC. Translation gives CASSGPVYAHEQYF.

Many counts were recorded for this clonotype. This chain connects TRBV7-2 to TRBJ2-5; a possible D gene is TRBD1 (5 bases). This CDR3 has 13 amino acids. Germline CDR1 reads SGHTA; CDR2 reads FQGNSA. The V end lost 4 bases, the J end lost 3 bases, and 9 bases lay between the germline ends. The CDR3 protein is CASSSQGKETQYF. The CDR3 DNA reads as TGTGCCAGCAGCTCGCAGGGTAAAGAGACCCAGTACTTC.

CDR3 DNA: TGTGCCAGCAGCCTCCGGGACTACGAAGAGACCCAGTACTTC. It yields the protein CASSLRDYEETQYF. This chain links TRBV7-9 with TRBJ2-5, with 7 bases identical to TRBD2. V was clipped by 5 bases and J by 3 bases; unmatched bases: 6. CDR3 length: 14 amino acids. Per germline, CDR1 SEHNR and CDR2 FQNEAQ (reference sequence).

This clonotype showed up just a few times. The gene calls are TRBV20-1 and TRBJ2-3, with 9 bases fitting TRBD2. The length of the CDR3 is 15 residues. Germline V gene data show CDR1 as DFQATT and CDR2 as SNEGSKA (reference sequence). The J segment lost 1 base and the V segment lost 0 bases, leaving 2 bases of the junction unmatched. As DNA, the CDR3 is TGCAGTGCTAGAGAGGGCGGGAGGGGCACAGATACGCAGTATTTT. This gives the protein CSAREGGRGTDTQYF.

The V call is TRBV7-2, the J call TRBJ2-4; D call uncertain. Trimming took 1 base from V and 0 from J, leaving 10 bases between them. CDR3 size: 16 residues. Germline-derived CDR1 and CDR2 are SGHTA and FQGNSA. CDR3 residues: CASSLVRELAKNIQYF. CDR3 nucleotides: TGTGCCAGCAGCTTAGTGAGAGAACTAGCCAAAAACATTCAGTACTTC.

The chain uses TRBV6-1 and TRBJ1-2; no clear D gene. Germline V gene lookup returns CDR1 MNHNS and CDR2 SASEGT. The CDR3 consists of 14 residues. V shed 6 bases and J shed 2 bases, with 13 bases lying between them. CDR3: CASRQGLKNYGYTF. CDR3 coding DNA: TGTGCCAGCAGACAAGGGCTAAAGAACTATGGCTACACCTTC.

The rearrangement links TRBV12-3 or TRBV12-4 to TRBJ1-5; weak D call: TRBD1 (5 bases). V gave up 2 bases and J gave up 7 bases, with 12 bases separating them. The CDR3 contains 14 residues. The CDR3 loop is CASSLPQGFQPQHF. The CDR3 region has the DNA TGTGCCAGCAGTTTACCCCAGGGTTTCCAGCCCCAGCATTTT.

This clonotype was recorded many times. The gene calls are TRBV15 and TRBJ2-5, with D possibly matching TRBD2 (5 bases). The germline V gene has CDR1 LNHNV and CDR2 YYDKDF (reference sequence). V was cut by 5 bases and J by 2 bases, with 21 bases left in between. This CDR3 contains 17 residues. DNA for the CDR3: TGTGCCACCAGCCGTGACCGAGGGTTGGCGAGTCAAGAGACCCAGTACTTC. Translating it yields CATSRDRGLASQETQYF.

The rearrangement links TRBV5-5 to TRBJ2-5, with D perhaps TRBD1 (7 bases). Germline V gives CDR1 SGHKS, CDR2 YYEKEE (reference sequence). Trimming removed 4 bases from V and 5 bases from J, with 15 bases in between. This CDR3 has 14 amino acids. CDR3 in amino acids: CASSRGDSYETQYF. The DNA of the CDR3 is TGTGCCAGCAGCCGCGGGGACAGCTACGAGACCCAGTACTTC.

The chain's CDR3 is CASSPRVTAGDQYF. CDR3 bases: TGTGCCAGCTCACCACGTGTGACCGCGGGTGACCAGTACTTC. The chain carries TRBV18 and TRBJ2-5, with D possibly being TRBD2 (5 bases). This CDR3 is 14 amino acids long. Germline values: CDR1 KGHSH, CDR2 LQKENI. V dropped 1 base and J dropped 10 bases, with 16 bases sitting between them.

In the case of this clonotype: A clone one base away is much larger, so this may be a read error. The V and J genes are TRBV7-2 and TRBJ2-1; D is perhaps TRBD1 (5 bases). V was pared by 6 bases and J by 3 bases, with 15 bases between. The V gene's germline CDR1 is SGHTA and CDR2 FQGNSA. This CDR3 is built from 15 residues. In DNA, the CDR3 is TGTGCCAGCAGTACAGGCCCGAGAATCTACAATGAGCAGTTCTTC. This gives the protein CASSTGPRIYNEQFF.

In this sample, this clonotype turned up many times. The V call is TRBV10-3, the J call TRBJ1-1; tentative D call: TRBD1 (6 bases). The CDR3 loop spans 13 amino acids. In germline, CDR1 is ENHRY, CDR2 SYGVKD. The germline V and J ends were trimmed by 7 bases and 3 bases, with 12 bases remaining between them. The DNA for the CDR3 is TGTGCCATCAATCGGGACATTTACACTGAAGCTTTCTTT. It specifies CAINRDIYTEAFF.

This rearrangement joins TRBV7-6 to TRBJ2-2; 10 bases match TRBD2. V gave up 5 bases and J gave up 3 bases; unmatched junction bases: 6. CDR1 is SGHVS, CDR2 FNYEAQ, per germline. The CDR3 runs 16 residues. The CDR3 nucleotides read TGTGCCAGCAGCCTTAAGCGGGAGGGGTACACCGGGGAGCTGTTTTTT. Its translation is CASSLKREGYTGELFF. The full variable domain, in which reference TRBV7-6 and TRBJ2-2 provide the parts outside the CDR3, is GAGVSQSPRYKVTKRGQDVALRCDPISGHVSLYWYRQALGQGPEFLTYFNYEAQQDKSGLPNDRFSAERPEGSISTLTIQRTEQRDSAMYRCASSLKREGYTGELFFGEGSRLTVL.

This clonotype was counted many times. The V gene is TRBV12-3 or TRBV12-4, the J gene TRBJ2-6; no reliable D call. The CDR3 contains 13 residues. The V end was cut by 6 bases, the J end by 2 bases, with 5 bases between. The CDR3 bases are TGTGCCAGCAGAAGGGCTGGGGCCAACGTCCTGACTTTC. Protein sequence: CASRRAGANVLTF.

At least ten counts were recorded for this clonotype. This CDR3 is CSAVGQSYEQYF. CDR3 DNA sequence: TGCAGTGCCGTTGGACAGAGCTACGAGCAGTACTTC. The chain is built from TRBV20-1 and TRBJ2-7; possibly TRBD1 for D (6 bases). Germline V CDR1 and CDR2: DFQATT, SNEGSKA (reference sequence). Trimming cost V 6 bases and J 3 bases, with 12 bases left between them. The CDR3 has 12 residues.

This chain joins TRBV5-1 and TRBJ2-2; D unclear. Trimming removed 0 bases at V and 3 bases at J, with 9 bases between. Germline CDR1 is SGHRS and CDR2 is YFSETQ. CDR3 size: 15 residues. The CDR3 DNA is TGCGCCAGCAGCTTGGATGGGGTGTACACCGGGGAGCTGTTTTTT. Protein sequence: CASSLDGVYTGELFF.

J is TRBJ2-3 and V is TRBV20-1, with 8 bases identical to TRBD2. With 0 bases clipped from V and 2 bases from J, the junction kept 7 bases outside the gene matches. This CDR3 contains 16 residues. Germline CDR1 is DFQATT and CDR2 is SNEGSKA (reference sequence). The CDR3 DNA reads as TGCAGTGCTAGAGATTCCTCAGCGGGAGACACAGATACGCAGTATTTT. Protein: CSARDSSAGDTDTQYF.

The chain combines TRBV20-1 with TRBJ2-7; D tentatively reads TRBD1 or TRBD2 (5 bases each). Trimming took 3 bases from V and 1 from J, leaving 19 bases between them. The CDR3 is 16 amino acids. Germline V gives CDR1 DFQATT, CDR2 SNEGSKA (reference sequence). In nucleotides, the CDR3 is TGCAGTGCTAGGGGAACCGGGACCAAGTCTTCCTACGAGCAGTACTTC. Protein sequence: CSARGTGTKSSYEQYF.

The chain carries TRBV4-3 and TRBJ2-7; D is possibly TRBD1 or TRBD2 (5 bases each). Trimming cost V 0 bases and J 6 bases, with 12 bases left between them. The CDR3 extends over 14 amino acids. The V gene's germline CDR1 is LGHNA and CDR2 YSLEER. CDR3 coding DNA: TGCGCCAGCAGCCAAGAGGGACGGTCCCGCGAGCAGTACTTC. Protein product: CASSQEGRSREQYF.

This rearrangement joins TRBV7-2 to TRBJ2-3; 10 bases line up with TRBD2. CDR1 SGHTA and CDR2 FQGNSA come from the germline V gene. With V trimmed by 5 bases and J by 5 bases, 10 bases remained unmatched. The CDR3 totals 16 residues. CDR3 sequence (DNA): TGTGCCAGCAGCCGCTTAGCGGGAGGAGGAGTAGATACGCAGTATTTT. Translation: CASSRLAGGGVDTQYF.

The table lists this clonotype with a few counts. DNA for the CDR3: TGCGCCAGCAGCACCAGACAGGGGAAGTTCGAGCAGTACTTC. Amino acid sequence: CASSTRQGKFEQYF. The V call is TRBV5-1, the J call TRBJ2-7; 8 positions match TRBD1. The germline CDR1 and CDR2 sequences are SGHRS and YFSETQ. V dropped 4 bases and J dropped 6; count of bases not matched to a gene: 9. CDR3 length: 14 residues.

This chain joins TRBV3-1 and TRBJ2-1, with TRBD2 identical over 11 bases. With V trimmed by 5 bases and J by 0 bases, 3 bases remained unmatched. Germline V gene sequence: CDR1 LGHDT, CDR2 YNNKEL (reference sequence). CDR3 length equals 16 residues. The CDR3 sequence: CASSRTSGHSYNEQFF. DNA for the CDR3: TGTGCCAGCAGCAGGACTAGCGGGCACTCCTACAATGAGCAGTTCTTC.

This clonotype was counted ten times or more. The gene calls are TRBV7-2 and TRBJ1-2; D is ambiguous. V was clipped by 5 bases and J by 8 bases, with 18 bases between them. The CDR3 contains 14 residues. Germline CDR1 and CDR2: SGHTA and FQGNSA. The CDR3 bases are TGTGCCAGCAGCAACGCGATTAAATGGACCGGCTACACCTTC. This encodes CASSNAIKWTGYTF.

This clonotype was seen repeatedly, ten times or more. The J gene is TRBJ2-3, the V gene TRBV6-5; 7 nucleotides match TRBD1. Germline trimming cut 2 bases from V and 4 bases from J; bases unmatched to any gene: 12. Germline values: CDR1 MNHEY, CDR2 SVGAGI. This CDR3 has 17 amino acids. CDR3 nucleotides: TGTGCCAGCAGTTACCTTGCCATGACAGGGAGTCCAGATACGCAGTATTTT. Protein: CASSYLAMTGSPDTQYF.

This clonotype came up many times. This chain uses TRBV20-1 with TRBJ2-3; unclear D gene. The CDR3 runs to 12 residues. V was clipped by 3 bases and J by 4 bases, with 8 bases between them. CDR1 is DFQATT and CDR2 is SNEGSKA in the germline V gene (reference sequence). CDR3 sequence: CSASRTADTQYF. CDR3 nucleotides: TGCAGTGCTAGCCGGACGGCAGATACGCAGTATTTT.